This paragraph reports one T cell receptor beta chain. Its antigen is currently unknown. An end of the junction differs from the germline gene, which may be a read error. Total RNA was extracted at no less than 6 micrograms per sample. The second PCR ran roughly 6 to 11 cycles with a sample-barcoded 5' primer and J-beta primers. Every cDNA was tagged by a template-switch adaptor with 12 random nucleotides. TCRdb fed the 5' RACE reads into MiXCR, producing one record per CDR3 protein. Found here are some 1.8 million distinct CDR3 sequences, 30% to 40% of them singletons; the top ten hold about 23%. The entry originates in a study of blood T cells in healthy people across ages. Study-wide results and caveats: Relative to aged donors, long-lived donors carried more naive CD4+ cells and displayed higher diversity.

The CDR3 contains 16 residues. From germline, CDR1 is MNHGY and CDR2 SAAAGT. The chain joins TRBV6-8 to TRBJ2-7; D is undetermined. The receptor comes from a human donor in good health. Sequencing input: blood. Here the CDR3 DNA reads TGTGCCAGCAGTTACCCTGGGTCGGATCGTTCGTACGAGCAGGACTTC. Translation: CASSYPGSDRSYEQDF.